The entry below describes one T cell receptor (beta chain). Trimming took off 1 base at V and 2 bases at J, with 12 bases between the two ends. The V gene's germline CDR1 is SGHTA and CDR2 FQGNSA. The CDR3 is 15 residues long. The source of the sample is a study of cytomegalovirus exposure and HLA in healthy donors. It was with 60 Vbeta and 13 Jbeta primers that the PCR ran. Some clones are missing from TCRdb's copy, which holds only in-frame ones; the method was immunoSEQ multiplex PCR. The table lists under 150,000 clones, around 79% of them singletons, with just under 6.5% in the top ten. The sample taken for sequencing was PBMCs. The chain has TRBV7-2 and TRBJ2-7; possible D gene TRBD2, 5 bases. This sequence originates from a woman in her 40s in good health and CMV-seronegative. The CDR3 here is CASSLDLRAAYEQYF. In DNA form, the CDR3 reads TGTGCCAGCAGCTTAGATTTGCGGGCCGCCTACGAGCAGTACTTC.